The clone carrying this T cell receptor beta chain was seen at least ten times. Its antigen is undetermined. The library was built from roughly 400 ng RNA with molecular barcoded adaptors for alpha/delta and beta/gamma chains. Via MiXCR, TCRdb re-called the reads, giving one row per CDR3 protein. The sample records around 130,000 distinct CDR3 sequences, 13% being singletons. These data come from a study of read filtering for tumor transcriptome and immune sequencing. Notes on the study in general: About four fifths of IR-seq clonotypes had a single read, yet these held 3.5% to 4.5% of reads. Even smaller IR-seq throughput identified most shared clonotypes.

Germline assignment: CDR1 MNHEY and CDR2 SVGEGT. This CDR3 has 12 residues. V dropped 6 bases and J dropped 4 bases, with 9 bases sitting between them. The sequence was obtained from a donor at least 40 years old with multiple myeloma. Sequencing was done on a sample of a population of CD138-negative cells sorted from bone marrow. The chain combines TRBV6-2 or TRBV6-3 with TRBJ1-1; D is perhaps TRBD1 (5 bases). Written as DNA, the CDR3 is TGTGCCAGCAGGGGGCTTAGCACTGAAGCTTTCTTT. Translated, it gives CASRGLSTEAFF.